The 6 T cell receptor beta chains below come from one sample, sequenced in a study of shared clonotypes between healthy human individuals. Produced via immunoSEQ multiplex PCR; TCRdb's table is partial and in-frame only. The sample includes some 580,000 clones, 97% of them seen just once. Sample: naive CD4+ T cells sorted from blood. Subset indicated: CD45RA+ positively selected. Receptors originate from a woman younger than 45 in good health.

The J gene is TRBJ2-7, the V gene TRBV6-6; 11 nucleotides agree with TRBD1. The CDR3 is 15 amino acids. Germline CDR1 and CDR2: MNHNY and SVGAGI (reference sequence). V trimming: 4 bases; J trimming: 5 bases; junction bases outside the gene matches: 7. CDR3 in DNA: TGTGCCAGCAGTTCCACCGGGACAGGGGGGGACGAGCAGTACTTC. Its protein product is CASSSTGTGGDEQYF.

In this sample, this clone turned up once. This CDR3 is CASSLPRLAGESFRRHYNEQFF. DNA of the CDR3: TGCGCCAGCAGCCTCCCGAGACTAGCGGGAGAATCCTTTAGAAGGCATTACAATGAGCAGTTCTTC. The chain employs TRBV4-1 and TRBJ2-1; 12 nucleotides line up with TRBD2. The CDR3 length is 22 residues. V trimming: 4 bases; J trimming: 4 bases; junction bases outside the gene matches: 23. Germline assignment: CDR1 MGHRA and CDR2 YSYEKL.

This clone was counted only a few times. V usage is TRBV19 and J usage is TRBJ2-7; 9 bases fit TRBD1. The CDR3 consists of 15 residues. V was pared by 5 bases and J by 3 bases, with 8 bases of the junction left unmatched. Germline-derived CDR1 and CDR2 are LNHDA and SQIVND (reference sequence). Written as DNA, the CDR3 is TGTGCCAGTAGTCCGCTCCGGGGACAGGGCTACGAGCAGTACTTC. Its translation: CASSPLRGQGYEQYF.

This clone has just one count. The chain combines TRBV28 with TRBJ2-5, with 14 bases matching TRBD2. The germline V gene has CDR1 MDHEN and CDR2 SYDVKM. After removal of 5 bases from V and 5 bases from J, the junction contained 4 bases not matched to a gene. CDR3 length: 15 residues. The DNA for the CDR3 is TGTGCCAGCAGTACCGGGACTAGCGGGAGCGAGACCCAGTACTTC. It translates to CASSTGTSGSETQYF.

The chain couples TRBV7-8 to TRBJ2-7; D is ambiguous. CDR1 SGHVS and CDR2 FQNEAQ come from the germline V gene. The CDR3 contains 14 residues. V dropped 1 base and J dropped 4 bases, with 11 bases sitting between them. CDR3: CASSLGSLKYEQYF. CDR3 bases: TGTGCCAGCAGCTTAGGTAGCCTAAAATACGAGCAGTACTTC.

V usage is TRBV28 and J usage is TRBJ1-5; no reliable D call. Trimming left V 4 bases short and J 3 bases short, with 16 bases between. Germline loops: CDR1 MDHEN, CDR2 SYDVKM. This CDR3 has 16 residues. The CDR3 loop is CASSSSGGPINQPQHF. Written as DNA, the CDR3 is TGTGCCAGCAGTTCATCCGGCGGACCGATCAATCAGCCCCAGCATTTT.